These T cell receptor beta chains were read from a single sample in a study of cytomegalovirus exposure and HLA in healthy donors. Measured with immunoSEQ multiplex PCR; TCRdb has only the in-frame clones, and not every one. The sample lists 65,000 to 100,000 clones; around three quarters were seen once. Sequenced: PBMCs. The receptors here all came from a man in his forties in good health and CMV-seronegative. Both conserved end residues are part of each CDR3. Each record gives: J gene, V gene, CDR3 protein.

>TRBJ2-5|TRBV6-1
CASSEGTGRVTETQYF
>TRBJ2-3|TRBV5-1
CASSLDAATDTQYF
>TRBJ2-1|TRBV5-1
CASSLTSGVYNEQFF
>TRBJ2-1|TRBV29-1
CSVEGGNSYNEQFF
>TRBJ1-3|TRBV28
CASLRVSGNTIYF
>TRBJ1-1|TRBV7-9
CASSLAGGENTEAFF
>TRBJ1-5|TRBV19
CASSIGTGEPPRWPQHF
>TRBJ2-7|TRBV4-2
CASSQDDSESSYEQYF
>TRBJ1-5|TRBV2
CASVSGQGTWNQPQHF
>TRBJ2-6|TRBV27
CASSGGGFSGANVLTF
>TRBJ2-7|TRBV4-1
CASSQIPMSEQYF
>TRBJ1-3|TRBV14
CASSQSGGIGNTIYF
>TRBJ2-7|TRBV5-4
CASSQFELVSYEQYF
>TRBJ2-3|TRBV20-1
CSARGDRVQYF
>TRBJ2-7|TRBV27
CASSHTGTGLYEQYF
>TRBJ1-2|TRBV7-2
CASSLVNYGYTF
>TRBJ2-3|TRBV29-1
CSASGQVSDTQYF
>TRBJ1-3|TRBV7-2
CASSFQGALGGNTIYF
>TRBJ2-7|TRBV28
CASSLKRRQRAYEQYF
>TRBJ2-5|TRBV5-1
CASSLVKTGETQYF
>TRBJ1-5|TRBV30
CAWSVSGEYNQPQHF
>TRBJ2-7|TRBV4-2
CASSQDAAREQYF
>TRBJ2-2|TRBV7-3
CASSLGGAGELFF
>TRBJ2-3|TRBV5-1
CASSLDIVPDTQYF
>TRBJ1-6|TRBV28
CASSGPGLLGARGSPLHF
>TRBJ2-7|TRBV5-1
CASSGPEAYEQYF
>TRBJ2-2|TRBV27
CASRRTGLGTGELFF
>TRBJ2-1|TRBV6-5
CASSHPGLAEQFF
>TRBJ2-1|TRBV29-1
CSVAPVGFEQFF
>TRBJ2-1|TRBV7-9
CASSFLAGSLYNEQFF
>TRBJ1-2|TRBV10-2
CASRGRGGYGYTF
>TRBJ1-5|TRBV6-1
CASSEGTGHWTQHF
>TRBJ1-2|TRBV6-5
CASSRGGGYTF
>TRBJ2-2|TRBV9
CASSVGGGLTGELFF